This T cell receptor (beta chain) appears in the sequencing data of a study of shared clonotypes between healthy human individuals. This clone was observed once. Clones were sequenced by immunoSEQ multiplex PCR, and TCRdb holds only the in-frame ones, with some missing. The data show about 1.5 million clones, 95% to 99% seen once. The CDR3 spans 13 residues. CDR1 MDHEN and CDR2 SYDVKM come from the germline V gene. With 3 bases removed from V and 8 bases from J, the gap between germline ends came to 12 bases. The sample was naive CD4+ T cells sorted from blood. As to subset: CD45RA+ positively selected. This chain links TRBV28 with TRBJ2-3; perhaps TRBD1 as D (5 bases). The TCR sequence derives from a man aged 25-40 years in good health. CDR3 bases: TGTGCCAGCAGTTTCATAGGGGTCGGTACGCAGTATTTT. This gives the protein CASSFIGVGTQYF.